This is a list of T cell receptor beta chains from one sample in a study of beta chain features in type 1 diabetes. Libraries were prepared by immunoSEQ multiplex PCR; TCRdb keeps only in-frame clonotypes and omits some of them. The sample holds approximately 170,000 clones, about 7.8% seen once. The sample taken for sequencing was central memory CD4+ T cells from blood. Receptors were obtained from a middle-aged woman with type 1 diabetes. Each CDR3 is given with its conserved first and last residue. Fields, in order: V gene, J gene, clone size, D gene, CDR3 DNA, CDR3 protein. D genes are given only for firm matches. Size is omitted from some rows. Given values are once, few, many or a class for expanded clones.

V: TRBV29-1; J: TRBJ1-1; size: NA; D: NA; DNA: TGCAGCGTTGCCATCCGGACAGCGTCAGAAGCTTTCTTT; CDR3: CSVAIRTASEAFF
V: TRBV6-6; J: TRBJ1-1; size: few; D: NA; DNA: TGTGCCAGCAGTTACGGTACGGGGGTTAGCACTGAAGCTTTCTTT; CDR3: CASSYGTGVSTEAFF
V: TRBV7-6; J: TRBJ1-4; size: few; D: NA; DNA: TGTGCCAGCAGCCTACGAGTCTCGGGGGAAAAACTGTTTTTT; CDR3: CASSLRVSGEKLFF
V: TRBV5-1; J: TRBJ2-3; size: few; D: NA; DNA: TGCGCCAGCAGCCCTGACAGTACTAGCACAGATACGCAGTATTTT; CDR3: CASSPDSTSTDTQYF
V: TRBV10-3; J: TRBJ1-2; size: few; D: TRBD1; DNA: TGTGCCATCAGTGACGGGACAGTCTATGGCTACACCTTC; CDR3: CAISDGTVYGYTF
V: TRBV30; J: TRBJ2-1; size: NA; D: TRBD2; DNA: TGTGCCTGGAGCCGACCGGGACTAGCGGGAGGGGGATATGAGCAGTTCTTC; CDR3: CAWSRPGLAGGGYEQFF
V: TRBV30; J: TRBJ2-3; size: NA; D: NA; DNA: TGTGCCTGGAGTGTAATTCGGGGGGATACGCAGTATTTT; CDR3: CAWSVIRGDTQYF
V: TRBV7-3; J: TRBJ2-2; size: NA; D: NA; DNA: TGTGCCAGCAGCTTAGGCCGCTTGAACACCGGGGAGCTGTTTTTT; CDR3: CASSLGRLNTGELFF
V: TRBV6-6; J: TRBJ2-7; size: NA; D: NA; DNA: TGTGCCAGCAGTACTCCAGCCGGTGCGGCCTACGAGCAGTACTTC; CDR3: CASSTPAGAAYEQYF
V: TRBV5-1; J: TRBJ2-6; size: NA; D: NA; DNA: TGCGCCAGCAGTCCGGAGGGGAGTACCAACGTCCTGACTTTC; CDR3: CASSPEGSTNVLTF
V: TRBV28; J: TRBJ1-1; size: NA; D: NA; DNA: TGTGCCAGCAGAGTCCTCGGGGTATATACTGAAGCTTTCTTT; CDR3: CASRVLGVYTEAFF
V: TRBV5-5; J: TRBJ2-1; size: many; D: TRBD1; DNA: TGTGCCAGCAGCCGGGACAGGGGGTATTCCTACAATGAGCAGTTCTTC; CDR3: CASSRDRGYSYNEQFF
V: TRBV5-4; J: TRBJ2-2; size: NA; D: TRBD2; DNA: TGTGCCAGCAGCTTCGGACTAGCGCGGCCCGGGGAGCTGTTTTTT; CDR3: CASSFGLARPGELFF
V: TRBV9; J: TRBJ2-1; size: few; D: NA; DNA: TGTGCCAGCAGCCCCCACGAGGATTCCTACAATGAGCAGTTCTTC; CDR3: CASSPHEDSYNEQFF
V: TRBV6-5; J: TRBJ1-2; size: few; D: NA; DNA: TGTGCCAGCAGTTACTCTGGGCAGTCCTATGGCTACACCTTC; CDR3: CASSYSGQSYGYTF